The clone carrying this TCR beta chain was seen ten or more times. What it recognizes is unknown. The sorted libraries involved the use of under 1.2 million CD4+ or CD8+ T cells. The data stem from a study of neurological immune-mediated disorders. Overall study findings and caveats: Falling below healthy controls, multiple sclerosis showed the least TCR clonal expansion, while HTLV-1-associated myelopathy showed the most.

By 5'RACE with 10-nucleotide random UMIs, the cDNA was made. One entry per CDR3 protein results from TCRdb running MiXCR on the 5' RACE reads. This repertoire shows about 10,000 distinct CDR3 sequences, roughly 21% found once; its top ten account for 45% to 50%. The CDR3 consists of 11 residues. Trimming removed 6 bases from V and 1 base from J, with 7 bases in between. Germline V lookup: CDR1 DFQATT, CDR2 SNEGSKA (reference sequence). The source is a woman aged 55-75 years with HTLV-1-associated myelopathy (HAM/TSP). The sequencing sample was made of CD8+ T cells from blood. The chain has TRBV20-1 and TRBJ2-7; D may be TRBD1 (5 bases). CDR3 amino acids: CSARTSYEQYF. The CDR3 region has the DNA TGCAGTGCGAGGACATCCTACGAGCAGTACTTC.